The 12 T cell receptor beta chains given below trace back to one sample, sequenced in a study of blood T cell repertoires in COVID-19. Clones were read by immunoSEQ multiplex PCR, and TCRdb kept only the in-frame ones, dropping some. The sample shows around 17,000 clones, 88% of them seen only once. Sample: peripheral blood. The receptors were gathered from a human donor in a cohort sampled during active COVID-19.

Here the CDR3 reads CASSSDWGPGNTIYF. In DNA, the CDR3 is TGTGCCAGCAGTTCCGATTGGGGGCCAGGAAACACCATATATTTT. The genes are TRBV27 and TRBJ1-3, with D tentatively TRBD1 (6 bases). The CDR3 spans 15 residues. Trimming cost V 4 bases and J 4 bases, with 14 bases left between them. Germline CDR1 and CDR2: MNHEY and SMNVEV (reference sequence).

The chain recombines TRBV19 with TRBJ2-3, with a tentative D call TRBD1 (6 bases). Deletions cut 7 bases from V and 0 bases from J, with 11 bases between. The CDR3 consists of 14 residues. Germline V lookup: CDR1 LNHDA, CDR2 SQIVND (reference sequence). CDR3 DNA sequence: TGTGCCAGTACCGAACAGGGCAGCACAGATACGCAGTATTTT. Its protein product is CASTEQGSTDTQYF.

V is TRBV7-2 and J is TRBJ2-1; 7 nucleotides agree with TRBD1. The CDR3 runs to 14 residues. The germline CDR1 and CDR2 sequences are SGHTA and FQGNSA. Trimming cost V 10 bases and J 7 bases; bases outside gene matches: 13. The DNA of the CDR3 is TGTGCCACCGCCCTGACAGGGCCGGGTAATGAGCAGTTCTTC. Translation: CATALTGPGNEQFF.

The chain is built from TRBV12-3 or TRBV12-4 and TRBJ1-5; no clear D gene. This CDR3 is 13 amino acids long. V was shortened by 4 bases and J by 4 bases, with 8 bases between the two germline ends. The CDR3 loop reads CASSYTANQPQHF. CDR3 nucleotide sequence: TGTGCCAGCAGTTACACAGCAAATCAGCCCCAGCATTTT.

The chain combines TRBV19 with TRBJ1-1; the D gene is possibly TRBD1 (6 bases). V was shortened by 6 bases and J by 1 base, with 12 bases between the two germline ends. CDR3 length equals 14 residues. The germline V gene has CDR1 LNHDA and CDR2 SQIVND (reference sequence). The CDR3: CASSRDTANTEAFF. Written as DNA, the CDR3 is TGTGCCAGTAGCCGGGACACGGCGAACACTGAAGCTTTCTTT. The whole variable domain, remainder taken from reference TRBV19 and TRBJ1-1, is DGGITQSPKYLFRKEGQNVTLSCEQNLNHDAMYWYRQDPGQGLRLIYYSQIVNDFQKGDIAEGYSVSREKKESFPLTVTSAQKNPTAFYLCASSRDTANTEAFFGQGTRLTVV.

The chain uses TRBV28 and TRBJ2-7, with D perhaps matching TRBD1 (5 bases). Germline lookup yields CDR1 MDHEN and CDR2 SYDVKM. The CDR3 contains 17 residues. The germline V and J ends were trimmed by 5 bases and 4 bases, with 24 bases remaining between them. This chain's CDR3 is CASSLRGALVGRYEQYF. As DNA, the CDR3 is TGTGCCAGCAGTCTTAGGGGTGCCTTAGTGGGTAGATACGAGCAGTACTTC.

CDR3 region: CASSISGGRTSYNEQFF. Here the CDR3 DNA reads TGTGCCAGCAGCATTAGCGGGGGGCGGACCTCCTACAATGAGCAGTTCTTC. The chain joins TRBV3-1 (or the pseudogene TRBV3-2) to TRBJ2-1, with TRBD2 matching 10 bases. Looked up from germline, CDR1 is LGHDT and CDR2 is YNNKEL (reference sequence). With 5 bases clipped from V and 0 bases from J, the junction kept 7 bases outside the gene matches. The CDR3 loop spans 17 amino acids.

This clone was seen only once. J is TRBJ1-1 and V is TRBV11-2; TRBD1 is a possible D gene (5 bases). There are 14 residues in the CDR3. Per germline, CDR1 SGHAT and CDR2 FQNNGV. The V and J ends lost 0 bases and 3 bases respectively, with 8 bases between them. DNA for the CDR3: TGTGCCAGCAGCTTAGATGGGGGGTACACTGAAGCTTTCTTT. It translates to CASSLDGGYTEAFF.

The J gene is TRBJ2-2, the V gene TRBV5-4; D gene unclear. Trimming removed 0 bases at V and 8 bases at J, with 14 bases between. The CDR3 has 15 residues. The germline gives CDR1 SGHNT, CDR2 YYREEE (reference sequence). CDR3 bases: TGTGCCAGCAGCTTGGGCAGGCCGCCGGTGGGGGAGCTGTTTTTT. As protein: CASSLGRPPVGELFF.

The J gene is TRBJ2-7, the V gene TRBV21-1; TRBD1, the table's D call, lacks a check against the DNA. TRBV21-1 is tagged as a pseudogene. The CDR3 loop spans 16 amino acids. CDR3 sequence (DNA): TGTGCCAGCAGCAAACCGTTTGACAGGGGGCGGAACGAGCAGTACTTC. It encodes CASSKPFDRGRNEQYF.

The chain recombines TRBV19 with TRBJ2-7; a weak D match, TRBD2 (5 bases). V dropped 3 bases and J dropped 1 base, with 16 bases sitting between them. The germline CDR1 and CDR2 sequences are LNHDA and SQIVND (reference sequence). CDR3 length: 16 residues. The CDR3 bases are TGTGCCAGTAGTATGAAAACGGGGATTATGTCCTACGAGCAGTACTTC. It codes for CASSMKTGIMSYEQYF.

The V and J genes are TRBV18 and TRBJ2-3, with D unclear. CDR1 is KGHSH, CDR2 LQKENI, per germline. Deletions cut 3 bases from V and 1 base from J, with 11 bases between. The CDR3 loop spans 15 amino acids. The CDR3: CASSPSGVGTDTQYF. The DNA for the CDR3 is TGTGCCAGCTCACCTTCCGGAGTTGGCACAGATACGCAGTATTTT.